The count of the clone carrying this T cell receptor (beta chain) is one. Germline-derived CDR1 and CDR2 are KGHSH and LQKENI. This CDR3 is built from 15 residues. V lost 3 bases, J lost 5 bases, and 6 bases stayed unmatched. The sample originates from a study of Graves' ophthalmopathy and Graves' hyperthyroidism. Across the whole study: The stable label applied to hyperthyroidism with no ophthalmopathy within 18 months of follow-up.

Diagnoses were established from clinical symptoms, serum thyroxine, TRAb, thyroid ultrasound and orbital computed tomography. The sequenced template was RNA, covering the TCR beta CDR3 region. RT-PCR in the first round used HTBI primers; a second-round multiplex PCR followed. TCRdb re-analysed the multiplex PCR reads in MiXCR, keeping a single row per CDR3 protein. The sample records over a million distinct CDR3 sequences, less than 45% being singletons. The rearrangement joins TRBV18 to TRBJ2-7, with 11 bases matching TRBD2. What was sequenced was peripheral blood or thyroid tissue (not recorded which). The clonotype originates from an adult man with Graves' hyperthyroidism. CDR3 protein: CASSPGSGRVNEQYF. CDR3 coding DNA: TGTGCCAGCTCACCGGGTAGCGGGAGGGTCAACGAGCAGTACTTC.